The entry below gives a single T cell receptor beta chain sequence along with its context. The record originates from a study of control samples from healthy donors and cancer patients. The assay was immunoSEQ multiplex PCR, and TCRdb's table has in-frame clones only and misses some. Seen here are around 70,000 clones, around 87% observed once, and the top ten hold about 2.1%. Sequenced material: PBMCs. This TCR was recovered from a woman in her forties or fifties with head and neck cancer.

CDR3 in amino acids: CASSQVVGRGYTF. DNA for the CDR3: TGTGCCAGCAGCCAGGTCGTTGGAAGGGGCTACACCTTC. The V gene is TRBV3-1 (or the pseudogene TRBV3-2), the J gene TRBJ1-2; no definite D call. Germline CDR1 and CDR2: LGHDT and YNNKEL (reference sequence). CDR3 length: 13 residues. Trimming cost V 3 bases and J 8 bases, with 13 bases left between them.